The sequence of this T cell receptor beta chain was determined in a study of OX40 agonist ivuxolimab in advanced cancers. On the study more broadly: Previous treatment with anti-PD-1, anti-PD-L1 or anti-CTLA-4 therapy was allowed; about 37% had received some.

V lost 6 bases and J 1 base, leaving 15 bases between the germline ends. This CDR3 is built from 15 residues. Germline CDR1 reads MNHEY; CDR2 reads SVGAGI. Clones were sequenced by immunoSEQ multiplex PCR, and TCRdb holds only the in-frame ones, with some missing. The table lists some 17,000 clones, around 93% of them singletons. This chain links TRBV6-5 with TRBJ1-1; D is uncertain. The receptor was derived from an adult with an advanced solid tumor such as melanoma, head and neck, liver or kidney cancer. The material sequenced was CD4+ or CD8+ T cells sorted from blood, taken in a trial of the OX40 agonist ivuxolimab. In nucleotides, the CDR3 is TGTGCCAGCAGAGATATGGGGAAGAGGAACACTGAAGCTTTCTTT. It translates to CASRDMGKRNTEAFF.